One sample yielded the 31 T cell receptor beta chains listed below, sequenced in a study of CD8 T cells in ankylosing spondylitis. Notes on the study in general: A motif of roughly eight highly homologous TCR beta variants was seen as apparently characteristic of ankylosing spondylitis blood.

Via MiXCR, TCRdb re-called the 5' RACE reads, giving one row per CDR3 protein. The data show some 800,000 distinct CDR3 sequences, 12% seen once. The antigens of these receptors remain unknown. The sequencing sample was made of blood, either unsorted or a sorted T cell fraction (not recorded which). Receptors originate from a male donor with ankylosing spondylitis.

This clonotype has at least ten counts. The CDR3: CSGRNRLSTDTQYF. For the CDR3, the DNA is TGCAGCGGCCGAAACCGGCTGAGCACAGATACGCAGTATTTT. The chain employs TRBV29-1 and TRBJ2-3; D remains unclear. CDR3 size: 14 residues. The V gene's germline CDR1 is SQVTM and CDR2 ANQGSEA. V dropped 7 bases and J dropped 0 bases, with 14 bases sitting between them.

Many counts were recorded for this clonotype. The V gene is TRBV15, the J gene TRBJ2-1; 8 positions match TRBD2. V was pared by 1 base and J by 9 bases, with 17 bases of the junction left unmatched. The germline V gene has CDR1 LNHNV and CDR2 YYDKDF (reference sequence). This CDR3 is built from 18 residues. CDR3 sequence reads: CATSRVSGGLAEGGEQFF. In DNA form, the CDR3 reads TGTGCCACCAGCAGAGTCTCCGGTGGACTAGCCGAGGGAGGTGAGCAGTTCTTC.

The chain combines TRBV6-1 with TRBJ2-7; D is undetermined. The length of the CDR3 is 14 residues. CDR1 MNHNS and CDR2 SASEGT come from the germline V gene. Trimming took 6 bases from V and 2 from J, leaving 14 bases between them. CDR3 sequence reads: CASSNDGLTYEQYF. The CDR3 DNA is TGTGCCAGCAGCAACGACGGCCTCACCTACGAGCAGTACTTC.

The sample holds a few counts of this clonotype. The chain's CDR3 is CASSLGLEGNNEQFF. CDR3 coding DNA: TGTGCCAGCAGCTTAGGACTAGAGGGGAACAATGAGCAGTTCTTC. The V and J genes are TRBV7-2 and TRBJ2-1; the D gene is possibly TRBD2 (6 bases). This CDR3 is built from 15 residues. V lost 1 base and J lost 5, with 12 bases in between. Germline V CDR1 and CDR2: SGHTA, FQGNSA. The whole variable domain, remainder taken from reference TRBV7-2 and TRBJ2-1, is GAGVSQSPSNKVTEKGKDVELRCDPISGHTALYWYRQSLGQGLEFLIYFQGNSAPDKSGLPSDRFSAERTGGSVSTLTIQRTQQEDSAVYLCASSLGLEGNNEQFFGPGTRLTVL.

This clonotype appeared many times. The CDR3 nucleotides are TGCAGCGTTAATAGCGGGGCGACAGATACGCAGTATTTT. It is translated as CSVNSGATDTQYF. This rearrangement joins TRBV29-1 to TRBJ2-3; 8 bases align to TRBD2. This CDR3 comprises 13 residues. J was trimmed by 3 bases and V by 5 bases; bases with no gene match: 4. Germline CDR1 and CDR2: SQVTM and ANQGSEA.

This clonotype was seen ten or more times. This chain links TRBV7-2 with TRBJ2-1, with 8 nucleotides matching TRBD2. Germline lookup yields CDR1 SGHTA and CDR2 FQGNSA. The J segment lost 9 bases and the V segment lost 2 bases, leaving 3 bases of the junction unmatched. The CDR3 is made up of 13 amino acids. The CDR3 nucleotides are TGTGCCAGCAGCTTATCCCTAGCGGGTGAGCAGTTCTTC. This gives the protein CASSLSLAGEQFF.

Ten or more counts support this clonotype. The J gene is TRBJ1-5, the V gene TRBV6-1; TRBD1 agrees at 7 bases. This CDR3 is 14 amino acids long. Trimming cost V 6 bases and J 5 bases; bases outside gene matches: 7. Germline V gene sequence: CDR1 MNHNS, CDR2 SASEGT. The CDR3 nucleotides are TGTGCCAGCAGACACCGGGACAGATATCAGCCCCAGCATTTT. Residues: CASRHRDRYQPQHF.

The rearrangement links TRBV28 to TRBJ2-7; 8 bases line up with TRBD1. The CDR3 totals 19 residues. Germline values: CDR1 MDHEN, CDR2 SYDVKM. V gave up 4 bases and J gave up 2 bases; unmatched junction bases: 19. The CDR3 is CASSSYPGQGNNHPYEQYF. The CDR3 DNA sequence: TGTGCCAGCAGTTCCTACCCAGGACAGGGAAACAATCACCCCTACGAGCAGTACTTC.

The chain employs TRBV5-1 and TRBJ1-1; 11 nucleotides align to TRBD1. J gave up 5 bases and V 4 bases, and 7 bases lay outside the gene matches. Germline CDR1 is SGHRS and CDR2 is YFSETQ. This CDR3 contains 15 residues. The CDR3 loop reads CASSLAGTGGTEAFF. In nucleotides, the CDR3 is TGCGCCAGCAGCCTAGCCGGGACAGGGGGAACTGAAGCTTTCTTT.

This CDR3 reads CATSDFSGRATDTQYF. For the CDR3, the DNA is TGTGCCACCAGTGATTTCAGCGGGAGGGCGACAGATACGCAGTATTTT. This sequence joins TRBV24-1 and TRBJ2-3; 10 bases map to TRBD2. Looked up from germline, CDR1 is KGHDR and CDR2 is SFDVKD. The CDR3 loop spans 16 amino acids. V shed 1 base, J shed 3 bases, and the junction held 3 bases outside the gene matches.

This clonotype has a handful of counts. This chain joins TRBV28 and TRBJ2-7; D is possibly TRBD1 (5 bases). V lost 5 bases, J lost 1 base, and 18 bases lay in between. The CDR3 covers 16 residues. Germline CDR1 MDHEN, CDR2 SYDVKM. CDR3 in amino acids: CASSDPWQGRSYEQYF. CDR3 nucleotide sequence: TGTGCCAGCAGTGACCCATGGCAGGGTAGGTCCTACGAGCAGTACTTC.

The chain recombines TRBV5-5 with TRBJ2-7, with D perhaps given as TRBD1 or TRBD2 (6 bases each). This CDR3 comprises 14 residues. Germline V gives CDR1 SGHKS, CDR2 YYEKEE (reference sequence). V was shortened by 0 bases and J by 7 bases, with 14 bases between the two germline ends. In DNA form, the CDR3 reads TGTGCCAGCAGCTTGGTAGCCAGGGGAGGTGAGCAGTACTTC. It translates to CASSLVARGGEQYF.

Remarks on this clonotype: At one end the junction does not follow the germline gene, possibly because of a read error. The chain is built from TRBV20-1 and TRBJ2-7; the D call may be TRBD1 or TRBD2 (5 bases each). This CDR3 is 11 amino acids long. Germline assignment: CDR1 DFQATT and CDR2 SNEGSKA (reference sequence). DNA for the CDR3: TGCAGTGCTAGAGACCCCCGGGGCACCGCCTTC. Its protein product is CSARDPRGTAF.

This clonotype showed up just a few times. V is TRBV3-1 and J is TRBJ2-1, with no clear D. Trimming took 3 bases from V and 2 from J, leaving 11 bases between them. The CDR3 sequence is 15 residues long. Looked up from germline, CDR1 is LGHDT and CDR2 is YNNKEL (reference sequence). The CDR3 nucleotides are TGTGCCAGCAGCCAGCCCAACCCTACCTACAATGAGCAGTTCTTC. Translated: CASSQPNPTYNEQFF.

The sample holds a few counts of this clonotype. The germline gene is not matched at one end of the junction; a read error may be the cause. This rearrangement joins TRBV7-2 to TRBJ1-1; no clear D gene. Germline-derived CDR1 and CDR2 are SGHTA and FQGNSA. The CDR3 runs to 14 residues. The CDR3 reads CASSSTRGNSEAFF. CDR3 DNA: TGTGCCAGCAGCAGTACTAGAGGGAACTCTGAAGCTTTCTTT.

This clonotype was seen only a few times. This chain joins TRBV20-1 and TRBJ2-2; D is unclear. Germline values: CDR1 DFQATT, CDR2 SNEGSKA (reference sequence). Trimming left V 4 bases short and J 6 bases short, with 15 bases between. The CDR3 consists of 14 residues. The CDR3, as DNA: TGCAGTGCTACTCGTAGCATGCAGGCCGGGGAGCTGTTTTTT. It encodes CSATRSMQAGELFF.

In nucleotides, the CDR3 is TGTGCCAGCAGTGAATTAACAGCCTACCAAGAGACCCAGTACTTC. Amino acids: CASSELTAYQETQYF. The genes are TRBV25-1 and TRBJ2-5; D not certain. The CDR3 consists of 15 residues. V was clipped by 1 base and J by 0 bases, with 9 bases between them. Per the germline V gene, CDR1 is MGHDK and CDR2 is SYGVNS.

The chain is built from TRBV6-6 and TRBJ2-7, with TRBD1 matching over 8 bases. Germline CDR1 MNHNY, CDR2 SVGAGI (reference sequence). V lost 2 bases to trimming and J lost 5 bases; unmatched junction nucleotides: 8. CDR3 length: 15 amino acids. CDR3 nucleotides: TGTGCCAGCAGTTACGGACAGGGTGTGCGTAACGAGCAGTACTTC. Protein sequence: CASSYGQGVRNEQYF.

This clonotype was found a few times. The rearrangement links TRBV6-1 to TRBJ2-1; D is possibly TRBD1 (6 bases). Trimming removed 8 bases from V and 6 bases from J, with 17 bases in between. Germline loops: CDR1 MNHNS, CDR2 SASEGT. CDR3 length equals 14 residues. The CDR3 DNA reads TGTGCCAGCGGTGGGACAAAAAATGCCAATGAGCAGTTCTTC. It codes for CASGGTKNANEQFF.

This clonotype was counted only a few times. This sequence joins TRBV20-1 and TRBJ1-4, with 8 bases identical to TRBD1. Germline loops: CDR1 DFQATT, CDR2 SNEGSKA (reference sequence). The CDR3 runs 15 residues. V dropped 0 bases and J dropped 4; count of bases not matched to a gene: 4. In DNA form, the CDR3 reads TGCAGTGCTAGAGAGGGACAGGCAAATAATGAAAAACTGTTTTTT. Amino acids: CSAREGQANNEKLFF.

The V call is TRBV18, the J call TRBJ2-2; D is unresolved. Germline lookup yields CDR1 KGHSH and CDR2 LQKENI. The CDR3 runs to 15 residues. Trimming stripped 8 bases from V and 3 bases from J, with 16 bases between. The CDR3 reads CASGTRRSDTGELFF. CDR3 DNA sequence: TGTGCCAGCGGCACGAGACGGAGTGACACCGGGGAGCTGTTTTTT. Full variable domain (rest looked up from reference TRBV18 and TRBJ2-2): NAGVMQNPRHLVRRRGQEARLRCSPMKGHSHVYWYRQLPEEGLKFMVYLQKENIIDESGMPKERFSAEFPKEGPSILRIQQVVRGDSAAYFCASGTRRSDTGELFFGEGSRLTVL.

This clonotype was seen many times. The gene calls are TRBV5-6 and TRBJ2-2; a possible D gene is TRBD2 (5 bases). Trimming pared 5 bases from V and 4 bases from J, leaving 15 bases between. Germline CDR1 reads SGHDT; CDR2 reads YYEEEE. The CDR3 contains 15 residues. CDR3 DNA sequence: TGTGCCAGCAGTACGGAGAGGGATTTCACCGGGGAGCTGTTTTTT. Its translation: CASSTERDFTGELFF.

This clonotype appeared a few times. The CDR3 loop reads CASSVSGSGIDTQYF. The CDR3 DNA reads as TGTGCCAGTAGTGTGAGCGGCAGCGGAATAGATACGCAGTATTTT. The chain employs TRBV19 and TRBJ2-3, with D possibly TRBD2 on 5 matching bases. V was trimmed by 5 bases and J by 5 bases, leaving 17 bases between them. CDR3 length equals 15 residues. Germline V gives CDR1 LNHDA, CDR2 SQIVND (reference sequence). Complete variable domain (other parts from reference TRBV19 and TRBJ2-3): DGGITQSPKYLFRKEGQNVTLSCEQNLNHDAMYWYRQDPGQGLRLIYYSQIVNDFQKGDIAEGYSVSREKKESFPLTVTSAQKNPTAFYLCASSVSGSGIDTQYFGPGTRLTVL.

The V gene is TRBV4-2, the J gene TRBJ2-7; TRBD2 aligns across 14 bases. CDR3 length: 19 residues. Germline CDR1 is LGHNA and CDR2 is YNFKEQ. Losses at the gene ends were 3 bases for V and 0 bases for J; bases not matched to a gene: 10. CDR3 coding DNA: TGTGCCAGCAGCCAGGGGACTAGCGGGAGTTTACTTCCCTCCTACGAGCAGTACTTC. Translation gives CASSQGTSGSLLPSYEQYF.

This clonotype has a handful of counts. Here the CDR3 reads CSARELAGPNDWFF. CDR3 coding DNA: TGCAGTGCTAGAGAACTAGCGGGACCTAACGATTGGTTCTTC. The V and J genes are TRBV20-1 and TRBJ2-1; TRBD2 matches 10 bases. The CDR3 loop spans 14 amino acids. The junction had 11 bases not matched to a gene; V was cut back by 0 bases and J by 15 bases. CDR1 and CDR2 (germline): DFQATT, SNEGSKA (reference sequence).

This clonotype has at least ten counts. The CDR3 is CASSLLGGYQPQHF. The CDR3 nucleotides are TGTGCCAGCAGTCTGTTAGGAGGGTATCAGCCCCAGCATTTT. The chain has TRBV27 and TRBJ1-5; D not certain. The CDR3 has 14 amino acids. Trimming removed 5 bases from V and 5 bases from J, with 13 bases in between. CDR1 is MNHEY and CDR2 is SMNVEV in the germline V gene (reference sequence).

V gene TRBV9 combines with J gene TRBJ1-4, with no clear D. Trimming stripped 0 bases from V and 6 bases from J, with 9 bases between. The germline V gene encodes CDR1 SGDLS and CDR2 YYNGEE. The CDR3 runs to 14 residues. The CDR3: CASSVGGFDEKLFF. CDR3 nucleotides: TGTGCCAGCAGCGTAGGAGGGTTCGATGAAAAACTGTTTTTT.

The chain is built from TRBV29-1 and TRBJ1-3; a weak D match, TRBD1 (6 bases). CDR1 and CDR2 from the germline V gene are SQVTM and ANQGSEA. The V end lost 7 bases, the J end lost 0 bases, and 16 bases lay between the germline ends. The CDR3 loop spans 15 amino acids. DNA for the CDR3: TGCAGCGCCCAGAGGGACATAGGCTCTGGAAACACCATATATTTT. It codes for CSAQRDIGSGNTIYF.

The V call is TRBV10-3, the J call TRBJ2-3; TRBD1 matches 9 bases. The length of the CDR3 is 16 residues. Germline CDR1 ENHRY, CDR2 SYGVKD. The V gene end was trimmed by 3 bases and the J gene end by 6 bases; junction bases not matched to a gene: 10. The CDR3, as DNA: TGTGCCATCAGTGACCGCGGGACAGGGAGTGAGGATACGCAGTATTTT. Protein product: CAISDRGTGSEDTQYF.

This clonotype was picked up a small number of times. The chain couples TRBV5-1 to TRBJ2-1, with D tentatively TRBD2 (6 bases). CDR3 length: 18 residues. Germline V gene sequence: CDR1 SGHRS, CDR2 YFSETQ. The V gene lost 5 bases and the J gene lost 2 bases, with 23 bases spanning the gap. CDR3 in DNA: TGCGCCAGCAGTTTCGACGGGAGACGGGACGACACCTACAATGAGCAGTTCTTC. It translates to CASSFDGRRDDTYNEQFF.

This clonotype appeared many times. This chain connects TRBV10-3 to TRBJ2-4, with D perhaps given as TRBD1 or TRBD2 (5 bases each). Germline V gene lookup returns CDR1 ENHRY and CDR2 SYGVKD. The CDR3 has 14 amino acids. Deletions cut 2 bases from V and 0 bases from J, with 5 bases between. Here the CDR3 reads CAISEGGAKNIQYF. The CDR3 DNA follows: TGTGCCATCAGTGAGGGGGGAGCCAAAAACATTCAGTACTTC.